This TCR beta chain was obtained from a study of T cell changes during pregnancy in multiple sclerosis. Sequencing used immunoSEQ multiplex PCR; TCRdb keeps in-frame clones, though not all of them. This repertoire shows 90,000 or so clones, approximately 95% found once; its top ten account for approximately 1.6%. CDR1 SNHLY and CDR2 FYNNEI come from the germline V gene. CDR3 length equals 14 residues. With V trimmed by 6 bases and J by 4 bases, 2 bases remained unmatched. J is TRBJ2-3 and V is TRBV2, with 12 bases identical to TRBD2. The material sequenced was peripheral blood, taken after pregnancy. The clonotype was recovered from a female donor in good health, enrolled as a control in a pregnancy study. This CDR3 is CASRTSGSADTQYF. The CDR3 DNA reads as TGTGCCAGCAGGACTAGCGGGAGTGCAGATACGCAGTATTTT.